This paragraph covers one T cell receptor (beta chain) sequence. Antigen unknown. This specimen belongs to a study of OX40 agonist ivuxolimab in advanced cancers. Study context: Three patients got partial responses; one had hepatocellular carcinoma and two had cutaneous melanoma.

The study sampled blood at baseline, cycle 4 day 1, and cycle 7 day 1. Whole-study findings and limits: Some of the nonresponding patients also showed low levels of normalized T-cell clonal expansion. The specificity for antigen of the expanded peripheral T cells was not determined.

There are 14 residues in the CDR3. TCRdb keeps only in-frame clones here, not all; method: immunoSEQ multiplex PCR. The sample has 55,000 to 70,000 clones; approximately 83% are singletons. The specimen comprised CD4+ or CD8+ T cells sorted from blood, sampled in a trial of the OX40 agonist ivuxolimab. The TCR sequence derives from an adult with an advanced solid tumor such as melanoma, head and neck, liver or kidney cancer. The chain links TRBV21-1 to TRBJ2-1; TRBD1, the D gene given by the table, was not confirmed from the DNA. TRBV21-1 is annotated as a pseudogene. The CDR3 loop is CASVDRGMDNEQFF. CDR3 in DNA: TGTGCCAGCGTTGACAGGGGGATGGACAATGAGCAGTTCTTC.